The clone carrying this TCR beta chain appeared a few times. Antigen specificity is unknown. In germline, CDR1 is SGDLS, CDR2 YYNGEE. The germline V and J ends were trimmed by 0 bases and 2 bases, with 6 bases remaining between them. The CDR3 extends over 13 amino acids. Stated treatment: oral pan-JAK inhibitor, 5-10 mg twice daily. RNA, once extracted, was reverse transcribed into cDNA for use as the sequencing template. The repertoire was sequenced with immunoSEQ multiplex PCR; TCRdb's copy has only in-frame clones and lacks some. The data hold 200,000 to 250,000 clones, with approximately 72% observed a single time. The data are from a study of CD8+ T cells in alopecia areata. Across the study: Patients took tofacitinib for 6 to 18 months, followed by 6 drug-free months.

General study points: Among the top 100, expanded CD8+ clones were significantly decreased by tofacitinib, as was scalp clonality. Lesional scalp displayed greater clonality than normal scalp, most notably in alopecia totalis/universalis. Among the cells sequenced in scalp samples are also the resident alphabeta T cells of normal skin.

Sequences were derived from CD4+ T cells sorted from blood, sampled at week 44, from a patient treated with tofacitinib. This TCR was recovered from a human donor with alopecia areata. V and J are TRBV9 and TRBJ2-7; no reliable D call. Here the CDR3 DNA reads TGTGCCAGCAGCGTAGGGCTCACCTACGAGCAGTACTTC. Protein sequence: CASSVGLTYEQYF.